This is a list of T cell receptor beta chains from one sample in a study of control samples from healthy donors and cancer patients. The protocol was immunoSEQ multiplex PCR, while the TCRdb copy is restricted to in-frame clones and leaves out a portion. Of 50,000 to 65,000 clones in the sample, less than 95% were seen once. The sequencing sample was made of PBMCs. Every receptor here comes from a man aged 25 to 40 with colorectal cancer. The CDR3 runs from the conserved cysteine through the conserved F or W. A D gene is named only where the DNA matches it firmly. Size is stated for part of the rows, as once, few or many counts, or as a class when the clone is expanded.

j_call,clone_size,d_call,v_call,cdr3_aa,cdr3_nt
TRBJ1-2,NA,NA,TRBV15,CATSRDVGSGGYTF,TGTGCCACCAGCAGAGATGTGGGTTCTGGCGGCTACACCTTC
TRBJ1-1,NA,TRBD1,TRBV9,CASSPRTGKGSEAFF,TGTGCCAGCAGCCCCCGGACAGGGAAGGGGTCTGAAGCTTTCTTT
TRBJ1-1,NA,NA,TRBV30,CAWSGVQLNTEAFF,TGTGCCTGGAGTGGGGTTCAACTGAACACTGAAGCTTTCTTT
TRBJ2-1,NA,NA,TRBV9,CASSVGPEQFF,TGTGCCAGCAGCGTAGGCCCCGAGCAGTTCTTC
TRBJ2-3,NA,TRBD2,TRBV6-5,CASRLAGTDTQYF,TGTGCCAGCAGACTAGCGGGCACAGATACGCAGTATTTT
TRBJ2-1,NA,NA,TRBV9,CASSVLPPGHSLYNEQFF,TGTGCCAGCAGCGTCCTTCCTCCGGGACACAGTCTTTACAATGAGCAGTTCTTC
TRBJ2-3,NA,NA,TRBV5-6,CASSLGAGISTDTQYF,TGTGCCAGCAGCTTGGGGGCAGGGATTAGCACAGATACGCAGTATTTT
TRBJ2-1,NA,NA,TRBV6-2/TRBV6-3,CASSARGNEQFF,TGTGCCAGCAGTGCCAGGGGCAATGAGCAGTTCTTC
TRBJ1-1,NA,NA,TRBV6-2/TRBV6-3,CASSLGPRRAFF,TGTGCCAGCAGTCTGGGGCCGAGAAGAGCTTTCTTT
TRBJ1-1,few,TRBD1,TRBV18,CASSPTGVGVSEAFF,TGTGCCAGCTCACCGACAGGGGTAGGAGTCTCTGAAGCTTTCTTT
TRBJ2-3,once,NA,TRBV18,CASSPRKDTQYF,TGTGCCAGCTCACCACGAAAAGATACGCAGTATTTT
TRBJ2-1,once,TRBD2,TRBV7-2,CASSRTRGSSGGSPHEQFF,TGTGCCAGCAGCCGCACCAGGGGATCTAGCGGGGGCTCACCCCATGAGCAGTTCTTC
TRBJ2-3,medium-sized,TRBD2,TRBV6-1,CASSELAGGPDTQYF,TGTGCCAGCAGTGAACTAGCGGGGGGGCCAGATACGCAGTATTTT
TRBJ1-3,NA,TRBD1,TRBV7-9,CASSSKDRIENTIYF,TGTGCCAGCAGCTCTAAGGACAGGATAGAAAACACCATATATTTT
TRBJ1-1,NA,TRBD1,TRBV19,CASTSPGQGASNTEAFF,TGTGCCAGTACATCTCCCGGACAGGGGGCCTCGAACACTGAAGCTTTCTTT
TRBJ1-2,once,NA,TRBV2,CASSAGRPADGYTF,TGTGCCAGCAGTGCGGGCCGGCCTGCCGATGGCTACACCTTC
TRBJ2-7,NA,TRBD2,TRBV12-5,CASGLTSGGVLYEQYF,TGTGCTAGTGGTTTGACTAGCGGGGGTGTCCTCTACGAGCAGTACTTC
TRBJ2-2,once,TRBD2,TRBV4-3,CASSQVWREKLFF,TGCGCCAGCAGCCAAGTATGGCGGGAGAAGCTGTTTTTT
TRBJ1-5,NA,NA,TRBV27,CASSSRDQPQHF,TGTGCCAGCAGCTCCCGGGATCAGCCCCAGCATTTT
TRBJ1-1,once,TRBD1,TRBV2,CASGQGGRTEAFF,TGTGCCAGCGGACAGGGCGGACGGACTGAAGCTTTCTTT
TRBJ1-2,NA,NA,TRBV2,CAGQWEWVYGYTF,TGTGCCGGCCAATGGGAATGGGTCTATGGCTACACCTTC
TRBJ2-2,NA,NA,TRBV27,CASSLRGWTGELFF,TGTGCCAGCAGTTTACGGGGTTGGACCGGGGAGCTGTTTTTT
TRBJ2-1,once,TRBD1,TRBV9,CASSLGQGRYNEQFF,TGTGCCAGCAGCTTAGGACAGGGTCGCTACAATGAGCAGTTCTTC
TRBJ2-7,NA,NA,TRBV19,CASSIGKDNRGLSWKIYEQYF,TGTGCCAGTAGTATAGGGAAGGATAACCGGGGCCTCTCATGGAAGATCTACGAGCAGTACTTC
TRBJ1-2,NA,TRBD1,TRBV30,CAWSGGLGQGAKSGYTF,TGTGCCTGGAGTGGGGGATTAGGACAGGGGGCGAAGAGTGGCTACACCTTC
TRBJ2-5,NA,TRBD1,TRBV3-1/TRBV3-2,CASSQATTGVQETQYF,TGTGCCAGCAGCCAAGCCACGACAGGGGTTCAAGAGACCCAGTACTTC
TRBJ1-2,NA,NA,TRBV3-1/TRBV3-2,CASSQDSGFGYTF,TGTGCCAGTAGCCAAGACTCAGGGTTTGGCTACACCTTC
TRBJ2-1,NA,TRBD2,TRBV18,CASSPPSGVSYNEQFF,TGTGCCAGCTCACCCCCTAGCGGGGTCTCCTACAATGAGCAGTTCTTC
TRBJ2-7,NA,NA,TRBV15,CATSPLRRGYEQYF,TGTGCCACCAGCCCACTACGGAGGGGATACGAGCAGTACTTC
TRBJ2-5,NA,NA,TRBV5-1,CASSLFQETQYF,TGCGCCAGCAGCTTGTTTCAAGAGACCCAGTACTTC
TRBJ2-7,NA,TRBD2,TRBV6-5,CASSYSSGGAYEQYF,TGTGCCAGCAGTTACTCGAGCGGGGGGGCCTACGAGCAGTACTTC
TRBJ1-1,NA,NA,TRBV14,CASSQGTRQEVVAEAFF,TGTGCCAGCAGCCAGGGAACCCGACAGGAAGTGGTTGCTGAAGCTTTCTTT
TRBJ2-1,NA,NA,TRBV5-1,CASSFGQPSSYNEQFF,TGCGCCAGCAGCTTTGGACAGCCGAGCTCCTACAATGAGCAGTTCTTC
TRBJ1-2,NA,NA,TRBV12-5,CASGPPGEDYGYTF,TGTGCTAGTGGCCCCCCCGGGGAGGACTATGGCTACACCTTC
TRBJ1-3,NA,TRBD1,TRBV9,CASSRGGRGPGNTIYF,TGTGCCAGCTCCCGGGGGGGCAGGGGGCCGGGAAACACCATATATTTT
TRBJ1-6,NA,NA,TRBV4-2,CASSQGTASNSPLHF,TGTGCCAGCAGCCAAGGGACAGCCTCTAATTCACCCCTCCACTTT
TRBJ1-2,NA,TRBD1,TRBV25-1,CASSEGTGGSGGYTF,TGTGCCAGCAGTGAAGGGACAGGGGGTTCGGGAGGCTACACCTTC